Each of the 11 T cell receptor beta chains below was sequenced from the same sample in a study of blood T cells in healthy people across ages. The authors ran a second PCR of 7 to 11 cycles using a sample-barcoded 5' primer and a J-beta primer mix. TCRdb passed the 5' RACE reads through MiXCR, listing each CDR3 protein once. The sample consists of over 1,500,000 distinct CDR3 sequences, just under 50% of them appearing once. The sequenced sample consisted of blood. The receptors were sampled from a woman between 35 and 50 years old in good health.

The chain links TRBV20-1 to TRBJ2-4, with D possibly matching TRBD1 (6 bases). Germline CDR1 DFQATT, CDR2 SNEGSKA (reference sequence). V gave up 4 bases and J gave up 6 bases, with 16 bases separating them. CDR3 length: 14 amino acids. This CDR3 reads CSATTGQTINIQYF. CDR3 DNA: TGCAGTGCTACGACCGGACAGACCATAAACATTCAGTACTTC.

This clonotype was recorded a few times. Written as DNA, the CDR3 is TGTGCCAGCAGCTTAACAGCGGGGGACACAGATACGCAGTATTTT. Its protein is CASSLTAGDTDTQYF. V and J are TRBV7-2 and TRBJ2-3; 8 bases map to TRBD2. CDR3 length: 15 residues. After removal of 2 bases from V and 2 bases from J, the junction contained 3 bases not matched to a gene. Germline lookup yields CDR1 SGHTA and CDR2 FQGNSA.

This clonotype showed up just a few times. The chain's CDR3 is CASSLRQGGMETQYF. The CDR3 nucleotides read TGTGCCAGCAGCCTCAGGCAGGGTGGGATGGAGACCCAGTACTTC. V and J are TRBV12-3 or TRBV12-4 and TRBJ2-5, with TRBD1 as a possible D gene (5 bases). Trimming left V 6 bases short and J 5 bases short, with 19 bases between. This CDR3 is built from 15 residues.

The chain is built from TRBV7-8 and TRBJ1-1, with 9 bases lining up with TRBD1. V dropped 5 bases and J dropped 1; count of bases not matched to a gene: 5. The V gene's germline CDR1 is SGHVS and CDR2 FQNEAQ. The CDR3 runs to 15 residues. CDR3 loop: CASSTGQGRNTEAFF. CDR3 coding DNA: TGTGCCAGCAGCACCGGACAGGGGCGGAACACTGAAGCTTTCTTT.

The V call is TRBV7-3, the J call TRBJ1-2; D not certain. CDR3 length: 16 amino acids. V lost 4 bases, J lost 5 bases, and 20 bases lay in between. Germline CDR1 and CDR2: SGHTA and FQGTGA. The CDR3 loop is CASSYTGASSMYGYTF. The CDR3 region has the DNA TGTGCCAGCAGCTACACCGGCGCAAGCTCGATGTATGGCTACACCTTC.

CDR3 protein: CASSARGSGGYTDTQYF. Written as DNA, the CDR3 is TGTGCCAGCAGCGCCCGCGGTAGCGGGGGGTACACAGATACGCAGTATTTT. This chain connects TRBV3-1 to TRBJ2-3; 10 bases align to TRBD2. This CDR3 contains 17 residues. Looked up from germline, CDR1 is LGHDT and CDR2 is YNNKEL (reference sequence). With V trimmed by 5 bases and J by 2 bases, 10 bases remained unmatched.

The genes are TRBV7-2 and TRBJ2-7, with TRBD2 matching over 7 bases. The CDR3 is 16 residues long. The V and J ends lost 1 base and 0 bases, in that order; junction bases with no gene match: 6. Germline CDR1 SGHTA, CDR2 FQGNSA. DNA of the CDR3: TGTGCCAGCAGCTTAGTTGGAGCGGGGTCCTCCTACGAGCAGTACTTC. Translation: CASSLVGAGSSYEQYF. The whole variable domain, filled in from reference TRBV7-2 and TRBJ2-7, reads GAGVSQSPSNKVTEKGKDVELRCDPISGHTALYWYRQSLGQGLEFLIYFQGNSAPDKSGLPSDRFSAERTGGSVSTLTIQRTQQEDSAVYLCASSLVGAGSSYEQYFGPGTRLTVT.

The sample holds a few counts of this clonotype. This chain joins TRBV9 and TRBJ2-7, with D perhaps matching TRBD1 (6 bases). CDR1 and CDR2 from the germline V gene are SGDLS and YYNGEE. V was shortened by 0 bases and J by 4 bases, with 20 bases between the two germline ends. CDR3 length equals 17 residues. For the CDR3, the DNA is TGTGCCAGCAGCGTAGATCTCCCTGCAGGGGTGAAATACGAGCAGTACTTC. Translating gives CASSVDLPAGVKYEQYF.

This chain uses TRBV20-1 with TRBJ2-5; D is ambiguous. CDR1 and CDR2 (germline): DFQATT, SNEGSKA (reference sequence). The CDR3 length is 15 residues. V lost 0 bases to trimming and J lost 2 bases, with 13 bases between them. CDR3 residues: CSARDGLGGQETQYF. DNA for the CDR3: TGCAGTGCTAGAGATGGGCTCGGCGGACAAGAGACCCAGTACTTC.

This clonotype showed up just a few times. This chain connects TRBV7-3 to TRBJ2-6; a possible D gene is TRBD1 (6 bases). This CDR3 contains 17 residues. Trimming removed 5 bases at V and 4 bases at J, with 18 bases between. Germline CDR1 reads SGHTA; CDR2 reads FQGTGA. The CDR3 protein is CASSPEPTGTGANVLTF. The CDR3 nucleotides are TGTGCCAGCAGCCCAGAACCAACAGGGACAGGGGCCAACGTCCTGACTTTC.

This clonotype was detected only a few times. J is TRBJ2-5 and V is TRBV7-2; 9 bases are a match to TRBD1. This CDR3 is 15 amino acids long. V was clipped by 1 base and J by 11 bases; unmatched bases: 11. CDR1 and CDR2 from the germline V gene are SGHTA and FQGNSA. CDR3 coding DNA: TGTGCCAGCAGCTTAGACCACAGGGGGCTAGGGGAGCAGTACTTC. Translating it yields CASSLDHRGLGEQYF. The entire variable domain, with the rest obtained from reference TRBV7-2 and TRBJ2-5, is as follows: GAGVSQSPSNKVTEKGKDVELRCDPISGHTALYWYRQSLGQGLEFLIYFQGNSAPDKSGLPSDRFSAERTGGSVSTLTIQRTQQEDSAVYLCASSLDHRGLGEQYFGPGTRLLVL.